Shown below are 17 T cell receptor beta chains from a single sample sequenced in a study of naive CD8 T cells in extremely preterm neonates. Deliveries were elective term cesareans at roughly 35-43 weeks, with no labor or membrane rupture. The data were produced by immunoSEQ multiplex PCR, yet TCRdb's version contains in-frame clones alone and is incomplete. The sample has over 4,500 clones, 97% seen once. The sequencing sample was made of naive CD8+ T cells from cord blood. These receptors all come from a newborn in good health.

The gene calls are TRBV1 and TRBJ2-7; the D call TRBD1 from the table was never checked on the DNA. TRBV1 is a listed pseudogene. There are 12 residues in the CDR3. The CDR3 loop is CTSSQDQDEQYF. The CDR3 nucleotides are TGCACCAGCAGCCAAGATCAGGACGAGCAGTACTTC.

The chain has TRBV4-3 and TRBJ1-5, with a weak D call TRBD1 (6 bases). This CDR3 spans 15 amino acids. The V end lost 1 base, the J end lost 4 bases, and 11 bases lay between the germline ends. Germline CDR1 LGHNA, CDR2 YSLEER. This chain's CDR3 is CASSQVRGWNQPQHF. CDR3 nucleotide sequence: TGCGCCAGCAGCCAAGTGAGGGGGTGGAATCAGCCCCAGCATTTT.

The CDR3 DNA reads TGCGCCAGCAGGTTACCGGGACTAGCGGGACAAGAGACCCAGTACTTC. Protein: CASRLPGLAGQETQYF. V usage is TRBV10-2 and J usage is TRBJ2-5, with 13 bases that match TRBD2. The CDR3 length is 16 residues. The trim removed 6 bases at V and 2 bases at J, leaving 6 bases unmatched. Germline loops: CDR1 WSHSY, CDR2 SAAADI.

The chain has TRBV5-6 and TRBJ2-2, with 9 bases fitting TRBD1. The CDR3 runs 14 residues. Looked up from germline, CDR1 is SGHDT and CDR2 is YYEEEE. The ends lost 0 bases at V and 6 bases at J; junction bases unmatched: 0. DNA of the CDR3: TGTGCCAGCAGCTTGGGGACAGGGGCCGGGGAGCTGTTTTTT. The encoded protein is CASSLGTGAGELFF.

The rearrangement links TRBV5-4 to TRBJ1-1; D gene unclear. This CDR3 region has 11 residues. The V gene's germline CDR1 is SGHNT and CDR2 YYREEE (reference sequence). V shed 5 bases and J shed 3 bases, with 5 bases lying between them. CDR3 residues: CASREDTEAFF. Here the CDR3 DNA reads TGTGCCAGCAGAGAGGACACTGAAGCTTTCTTT.

The chain couples TRBV5-1 to TRBJ2-5; 8 nucleotides agree with TRBD1. Germline V gene lookup returns CDR1 SGHRS and CDR2 YFSETQ. The CDR3 length is 14 residues. Losses at the gene ends were 6 bases for V and 0 bases for J; bases not matched to a gene: 4. The CDR3, as DNA: TGCGCCAGCATACAGGGGGGCTACCAAGAGACCCAGTACTTC. This translates into CASIQGGYQETQYF.

This chain joins TRBV5-6 and TRBJ2-7; the D gene is possibly TRBD2 (6 bases). V shed 4 bases and J shed 4 bases, with 12 bases lying between them. The germline V gene has CDR1 SGHDT and CDR2 YYEEEE. The CDR3 consists of 13 residues. This CDR3 reads CASSTGGPYEQYF. In DNA, the CDR3 is TGTGCCAGCAGCACAGGAGGGCCGTACGAGCAGTACTTC.

The CDR3 region is CASSLGQGAGNTIYF. DNA for the CDR3: TGTGCCAGCAGCTTGGGACAGGGGGCAGGAAACACCATATATTTT. This chain connects TRBV5-8 to TRBJ1-3; 10 bases are a match to TRBD1. V trimming: 0 bases; J trimming: 4 bases; junction bases outside the gene matches: 1. The length of the CDR3 is 15 residues. Germline CDR1 is SGHTS and CDR2 is YDEGEE.

The rearrangement links TRBV29-1 to TRBJ1-2, with 7 bases that match TRBD1. V dropped 6 bases and J dropped 4; count of bases not matched to a gene: 5. Germline-derived CDR1 and CDR2 are SQVTM and ANQGSEA. This CDR3 has 12 residues. CDR3: CSVEGAGYGYTF. CDR3 DNA: TGCAGCGTCGAGGGGGCGGGCTATGGCTACACCTTC.

The chain carries TRBV7-9 and TRBJ2-5; possible D gene TRBD2, 6 bases. CDR3 size: 19 residues. Deletions cut 1 base from V and 0 bases from J, with 21 bases between. The germline CDR1 and CDR2 sequences are SEHNR and FQNEAQ (reference sequence). The CDR3 coding sequence is TGTGCCAGCAGCTTAGTCCCCACGGTGCGGGATGAGTACCAAGAGACCCAGTACTTC. Its translation is CASSLVPTVRDEYQETQYF.

The chain recombines TRBV7-2 with TRBJ2-7; tentatively, D is TRBD1 (5 bases). Germline V CDR1 and CDR2: SGHTA, FQGNSA. The CDR3 runs 12 residues. V was clipped by 4 bases and J by 7 bases, with 11 bases between them. CDR3 DNA sequence: TGTGCCAGCAGCTCGTGGGGCAGGGAGCAGTACTTC. Amino acids: CASSSWGREQYF.

This clone has just one count. The junction does not match germline at one end; this may be a read error. The rearrangement uses TRBV7-7 and TRBJ2-5, with unresolved D. The germline gives CDR1 SSHAT, CDR2 FNYEAQ (reference sequence). CDR3 length: 15 residues. The CDR3 protein is CASSPSHRVLETQYF. For the CDR3, the DNA is TGTGCTAGCAGCCCTTCTCACAGAGTATTAGAGACCCAGTACTTC. The full variable domain, its missing parts supplied by reference TRBV7-7 and TRBJ2-5, is GAGVSQSPRYKVTKRGQDVTLRCDPISSHATLYWYQQALGQGPEFLTYFNYEAQPDKSGLPSDRFSAERPEGSISTLTIQRTEQRDSAMYRCASSPSHRVLETQYFGPGTRLLVL.

Only one count was recorded for this clone. The chain employs TRBV13 and TRBJ2-3, with TRBD2 identical over 11 bases. Germline V CDR1 and CDR2: PRHDT, FYEKMQ (reference sequence). CDR3 length: 15 amino acids. J gave up 4 bases and V 0 bases, and 0 bases lay outside the gene matches. CDR3 residues: CASSLGLAGADTQYF. The CDR3 nucleotides are TGTGCCAGCAGCTTAGGACTAGCGGGAGCAGATACGCAGTATTTT.

The rearrangement uses TRBV12-5 and TRBJ2-5, with TRBD2 matching over 8 bases. The J call may be incorrect, as the DNA end agrees better with TRBJ2-7. Germline V gene lookup returns CDR1 LGHNT and CDR2 FRNRAP. The CDR3 runs 14 residues. The chain's CDR3 is CASGFGGALYEQYF. The CDR3 DNA reads as TGTGCTAGTGGTTTCGGGGGGGCCCTCTACGAGCAGTACTTC.

This clone was detected once. The rearrangement joins TRBV6-5 to TRBJ2-3, with a tentative D call TRBD2 (7 bases). Germline values: CDR1 MNHEY, CDR2 SVGAGI. The CDR3 sequence is 15 residues long. V was trimmed by 3 bases and J by 6 bases, leaving 16 bases between them. This CDR3 is CASSYGGRGGDTQYF. The CDR3 DNA follows: TGTGCCAGCAGTTATGGCGGGAGAGGGGGGGATACGCAGTATTTT.

The chain uses TRBV9 and TRBJ2-2; TRBD2 agrees at 13 bases. The germline V gene has CDR1 SGDLS and CDR2 YYNGEE. The CDR3 spans 18 residues. V lost 0 bases to trimming and J lost 2 bases; unmatched junction nucleotides: 4. In DNA form, the CDR3 reads TGTGCCAGCAGCGTAGCTACTAGCGGGGGGGTAAACACCGGGGAGCTGTTTTTT. Protein: CASSVATSGGVNTGELFF.

The chain is built from TRBV5-6 and TRBJ2-2; D not certain. The CDR3 totals 12 residues. Germline V gene sequence: CDR1 SGHDT, CDR2 YYEEEE. The V gene lost 1 base and the J gene lost 5 bases, with 3 bases spanning the gap. This chain's CDR3 is CASSLQTGELFF. CDR3 nucleotides: TGTGCCAGCAGCTTGCAGACCGGGGAGCTGTTTTTT.